This T cell receptor (beta chain) was sequenced during a study of blood T cell repertoires in COVID-19. Study in general: The United States, Italy and Spain were the sources of the acute and convalescent COVID-19 samples. Nucleic acid was either cDNA or gDNA, and it came from T cells, B-cell-depleted T cells, or PBMCs.

In the study's own analysis: Reference gene primers were amplified, and this amplification served to estimate nucleated cell counts. The data were produced by immunoSEQ multiplex PCR, yet TCRdb's version contains in-frame clones alone and is incomplete. V, J and clone size were drawn from that table, and D and trimming were deduced from the DNA. The table shows more than 150,000 clones, with about 86% occurring only once. Input material: peripheral blood. This TCR derives from a man aged 55 to 70 with acute or convalescent COVID-19.

CDR3 sequence (DNA): TGTGCCAGCTTAGACAGTCGCGCCTACGAGCAGTACTTC. Translation gives CASLDSRAYEQYF. This rearrangement joins TRBV28 to TRBJ2-7; weak D call: TRBD1 (5 bases). This CDR3 contains 13 residues. The V and J ends lost 8 bases and 2 bases respectively, with 13 bases between them. Per germline, CDR1 MDHEN and CDR2 SYDVKM. The whole variable domain, filled in from reference TRBV28 and TRBJ2-7, reads DVKVTQSSRYLVKRTGEKVFLECVQDMDHENMFWYRQDPGLGLRLIYFSYDVKMKEKGDIPEGYSVSREKKERFSLILESASTNQTSMYLCASLDSRAYEQYFGPGTRLTVT.